The 9 T cell receptor beta chains reported below all come from one sample, sequenced in a study of post-analysis software for immune sequencing data. Study-wide findings and caveats: Roughly five TRBV segments were significantly more frequent in patients than in controls. TRBV5-6, TRBV5-1 and TRBV20-1 were among these segments.

Antigen specificity for these receptors is unknown. Sequencing libraries made from TCR beta cDNA carried unique molecular identifiers. One entry per CDR3 protein results from TCRdb running MiXCR on the PCR reads. The sample consists of hundreds of thousands of distinct CDR3 sequences, roughly 29% of them appearing once. Source material: blood. The receptor source for this set is a girl aged 10-17 years with multiple sclerosis.

The chain links TRBV20-1 to TRBJ2-5; D is unresolved. V was trimmed by 3 bases and J by 0 bases, leaving 14 bases between them. This CDR3 is built from 15 residues. Germline-derived CDR1 and CDR2 are DFQATT and SNEGSKA (reference sequence). The CDR3 DNA reads TGCAGTGCTAGTAATCCGGCATCCGACCAAGAGACCCAGTACTTC. Its translation is CSASNPASDQETQYF.

CDR3 DNA: TGTGCCAGCATAGAAGTCAGGGTGGCCGGGGAGCTGTTTTTT. Protein sequence: CASIEVRVAGELFF. This chain uses TRBV28 with TRBJ2-2; D is perhaps TRBD1 (5 bases). Trimming stripped 7 bases from V and 6 bases from J, with 15 bases between. In germline, CDR1 is MDHEN, CDR2 SYDVKM. There are 14 residues in the CDR3.

This clonotype was found a few times. The gene calls are TRBV20-1 and TRBJ2-3, with 7 nucleotides matching TRBD2. V gave up 6 bases and J gave up 0 bases; unmatched junction bases: 6. The CDR3 runs 14 residues. Looked up from germline, CDR1 is DFQATT and CDR2 is SNEGSKA (reference sequence). The CDR3 loop is CSALAGVSTDTQYF. In DNA form, the CDR3 reads TGCAGTGCGCTCGCGGGAGTTAGCACAGATACGCAGTATTTT.

This chain uses TRBV5-1 with TRBJ2-6; the D gene is possibly TRBD1 (5 bases). The CDR3 consists of 19 residues. The V gene's germline CDR1 is SGHRS and CDR2 YFSETQ. Deletions cut 2 bases from V and 0 bases from J, with 18 bases between. CDR3 amino acids: CASSLSIQGRHSGANVLTF. The DNA of the CDR3 is TGCGCCAGCAGCTTATCTATCCAGGGCAGGCACTCTGGGGCCAACGTCCTGACTTTC. The full variable domain, with the rest looked up from reference TRBV5-1 and TRBJ2-6, is KAGVTQTPRYLIKTRGQQVTLSCSPISGHRSVSWYQQTPGQGLQFLFEYFSETQRNKGNFPGRFSGRQFSNSRSEMNVSTLELGDSALYLCASSLSIQGRHSGANVLTFGAGSRLTVL.

As to this clonotype: A read error may produce the germline difference seen at one junction end. The rearrangement joins TRBV18 to TRBJ1-6; possible D gene TRBD1, 6 bases. The germline gives CDR1 KGHSH, CDR2 LQKENI. The CDR3 contains 17 residues. As DNA, the CDR3 is TGTGCCAACTCACAAATCACCGGGACAAGGGTGGATTCACCCCTCCACTTT. It specifies CANSQITGTRVDSPLHF.

This clonotype was picked up a small number of times. The chain links TRBV28 to TRBJ2-4; D is perhaps TRBD2 (5 bases). Germline V gives CDR1 MDHEN, CDR2 SYDVKM. This CDR3 has 12 residues. Trimming left V 8 bases short and J 10 bases short, with 15 bases between. The CDR3 here is CASGQIRGIQYF. CDR3 nucleotides: TGTGCCAGCGGCCAGATCCGGGGAATTCAGTACTTC.

The chain is built from TRBV20-1 and TRBJ1-3; maybe TRBD1 (5 bases). The V gene lost 6 bases and the J gene lost 2 bases, with 8 bases spanning the gap. CDR1 is DFQATT, CDR2 SNEGSKA, per germline (reference sequence). This CDR3 has 12 amino acids. This chain's CDR3 is CSAEGPGNTIYF. Written as DNA, the CDR3 is TGCAGTGCCGAGGGACCTGGAAACACCATATATTTT.

This clonotype was observed a handful of times. This chain joins TRBV29-1 and TRBJ2-7; a possible D gene is TRBD1 (6 bases). Trimming cost V 1 base and J 3 bases, with 16 bases left between them. The CDR3 sequence is 15 residues long. Germline V CDR1 and CDR2: SQVTM, ANQGSEA. The CDR3 loop reads CSVEGNRAGLYEQYF. The CDR3, as DNA: TGCAGCGTTGAAGGCAACAGGGCCGGCCTCTACGAGCAGTACTTC.

This chain joins TRBV10-3 and TRBJ1-1; D is ambiguous. Germline CDR1 reads ENHRY; CDR2 reads SYGVKD. The germline V and J ends were trimmed by 3 bases and 4 bases, with 6 bases remaining between them. The CDR3 totals 12 residues. In DNA, the CDR3 is TGTGCCATCAGTGATCAAGTCACTGAAGCTTTCTTT. Translating gives CAISDQVTEAFF.